One and the same sample provided the 4 T cell receptor beta chains below, sequenced in a study of cytomegalovirus exposure and HLA in healthy donors. TCRdb's copy holds only in-frame clones and misses some; the assay was immunoSEQ multiplex PCR. The repertoire holds about 200,000 clones, with about 79% as singletons. The material sequenced was PBMCs. These receptors all stem from a woman aged 25 to 45 in good health and CMV-seropositive.

This clone occurred a few times. The rearrangement joins TRBV5-1 to TRBJ1-1; D unclear. Between the trimmed V and J ends, which lost 4 bases and 2 bases, there was a span of 15 bases. The germline V gene encodes CDR1 SGHRS and CDR2 YFSETQ. This CDR3 region has 15 residues. The CDR3 sequence is CASSPRAGSNTEAFF. In DNA form, the CDR3 reads TGCGCCAGCAGCCCGCGGGCCGGCTCAAACACTGAAGCTTTCTTT.

The sample holds one count of this clone. The chain carries TRBV10-1 and TRBJ2-7, with a tentative D call TRBD2 (5 bases). CDR1 is WNHNN and CDR2 is SYGVQD in the germline V gene (reference sequence). The V end was cut by 2 bases, the J end by 2 bases, with 10 bases between. CDR3 length equals 14 residues. In DNA, the CDR3 is TGCGCCAGCAGTGAGGCCAGCGGACCCTACGAGCAGTACTTC. Its translation: CASSEASGPYEQYF.

This clone has a count of ten or more. The J gene is TRBJ1-2, the V gene TRBV4-2; D not resolved. V lost 0 bases to trimming and J lost 4 bases, with 15 bases between them. Germline-derived CDR1 and CDR2 are LGHNA and YNFKEQ. The length of the CDR3 is 16 residues. The CDR3 DNA follows: TGTGCCAGCAGCCAAGATGAGATTGGAGAACTCTATGGCTACACCTTC. It codes for CASSQDEIGELYGYTF.

This clone appeared a single time. The chain joins TRBV6-1 to TRBJ2-3, with 7 bases fitting TRBD1. Germline V lookup: CDR1 MNHNS, CDR2 SASEGT. With V trimmed by 6 bases and J by 2 bases, 5 bases remained unmatched. This CDR3 comprises 14 residues. The CDR3 here is CASRGGLLTDTQYF. The CDR3 DNA reads as TGTGCCAGCAGAGGGGGCCTTCTCACAGATACGCAGTATTTT.